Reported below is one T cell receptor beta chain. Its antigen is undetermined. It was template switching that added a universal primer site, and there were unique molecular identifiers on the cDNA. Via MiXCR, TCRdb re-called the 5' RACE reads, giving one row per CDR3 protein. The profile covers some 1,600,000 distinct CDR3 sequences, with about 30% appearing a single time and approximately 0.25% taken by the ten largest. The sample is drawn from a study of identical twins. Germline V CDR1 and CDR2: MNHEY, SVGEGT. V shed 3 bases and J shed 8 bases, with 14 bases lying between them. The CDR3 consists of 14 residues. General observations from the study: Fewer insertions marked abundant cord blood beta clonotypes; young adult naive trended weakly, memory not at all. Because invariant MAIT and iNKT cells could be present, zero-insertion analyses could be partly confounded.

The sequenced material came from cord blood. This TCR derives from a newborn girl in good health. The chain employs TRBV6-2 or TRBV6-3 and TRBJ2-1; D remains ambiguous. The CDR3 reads CASSYSLGSDEQFF. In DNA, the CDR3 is TGTGCCAGCAGTTATAGTTTGGGGTCGGATGAGCAGTTCTTC.